The 8 T cell receptor beta chains in this list originate from one sample, sequenced in a study of cytomegalovirus exposure and HLA in healthy donors. The study ran its PCR with 60 Vbeta and 13 Jbeta primers. Only in-frame clones appear in the TCRdb table, and some are missing; sequencing was by immunoSEQ multiplex PCR. The sample consists of 100,000 to 150,000 clones, over 65% of them appearing once. Sequencing was done on a sample of PBMCs. These receptors originate from a man in his fifties or sixties in good health and CMV-seronegative.

This clone was detected a few times. The chain employs TRBV5-1 and TRBJ2-7; 10 positions match TRBD2. Trimming removed 4 bases from V and 7 bases from J; junction bases left unmatched: 8. The germline gives CDR1 SGHRS, CDR2 YFSETQ. The CDR3 is 14 amino acids. The CDR3, as DNA: TGCGCCAGCAGCCCGGGACTAGCGATTTGGGAGCAGTACTTC. Its protein is CASSPGLAIWEQYF.

This clone was seen a handful of times. The chain uses TRBV25-1 and TRBJ2-2; a weak D match, TRBD1 (6 bases). CDR1 is MGHDK, CDR2 SYGVNS, per germline. This CDR3 contains 14 residues. V was cut by 6 bases and J by 1 base, with 9 bases left in between. The CDR3 DNA follows: TGTGCCAGCAGAGAGACAGGGAACACCGGGGAGCTGTTTTTT. Translated, it gives CASRETGNTGELFF.

The chain is built from TRBV19 and TRBJ2-5, with D uncertain. This CDR3 contains 13 residues. The V gene's germline CDR1 is LNHDA and CDR2 SQIVND (reference sequence). Trimming took off 1 base at V and 5 bases at J, with 8 bases between the two ends. The CDR3 DNA sequence: TGTGCCAGTAGTATAGGGAGAAGCGAGACCCAGTACTTC. Translating it yields CASSIGRSETQYF.

The chain links TRBV19 to TRBJ2-1; D may be TRBD1 (5 bases). Trimming pared 2 bases from V and 0 bases from J, leaving 5 bases between. Germline CDR1 LNHDA, CDR2 SQIVND (reference sequence). This CDR3 comprises 14 residues. The CDR3 region has the DNA TGTGCCAGTAGTATACAGGGCTCCTACAATGAGCAGTTCTTC. Residues: CASSIQGSYNEQFF.

The V gene is TRBV11-2, the J gene TRBJ1-5; 8 bases fit TRBD1. J was trimmed by 4 bases and V by 3 bases; bases with no gene match: 2. In germline, CDR1 is SGHAT, CDR2 FQNNGV. The CDR3 consists of 14 residues. CDR3 sequence: CASSLRTGNQPQHF. The CDR3 DNA follows: TGTGCCAGCAGCTTGCGGACAGGGAATCAGCCCCAGCATTTT.

The rearrangement uses TRBV11-2 and TRBJ1-4, with D possibly TRBD1 on 6 matching bases. There are 15 residues in the CDR3. Trimming left V 1 base short and J 3 bases short, with 9 bases between. Germline CDR1 is SGHAT and CDR2 is FQNNGV. CDR3 sequence (DNA): TGTGCCAGCAGCTTAGTGTCAGGGGCTAATGAAAAACTGTTTTTT. Translation: CASSLVSGANEKLFF.

V gene TRBV5-5 combines with J gene TRBJ2-3; D remains ambiguous. Germline CDR1 SGHKS, CDR2 YYEKEE (reference sequence). The CDR3 covers 15 residues. V lost 1 base and J 0 bases, leaving 9 bases between the germline ends. For the CDR3, the DNA is TGTGCCAGCAGCTTGTCAGTCGCTAGCACAGATACGCAGTATTTT. This gives the protein CASSLSVASTDTQYF.

A few counts support this clone. The chain employs TRBV5-6 and TRBJ2-1, with D perhaps TRBD2 (6 bases). The CDR3 loop spans 16 amino acids. With 3 bases removed from V and 0 bases from J, the gap between germline ends came to 13 bases. Germline CDR1 is SGHDT and CDR2 is YYEEEE. CDR3 in amino acids: CASSWAGSSSYNEQFF. DNA of the CDR3: TGTGCCAGCAGCTGGGCGGGGAGCAGCTCCTACAATGAGCAGTTCTTC.